A selection of T cell receptor beta chains follows, all from one sample in a study of blood T cell repertoires in COVID-19. Produced via immunoSEQ multiplex PCR; TCRdb's table is partial and in-frame only. This sample carries 150,000 to 200,000 clones, about nine tenths of them seen once, and the ten largest clones take 15% to 20%. The material sequenced was peripheral blood. The origin of the receptors is a man in his 60s with active or convalescent COVID-19. The CDR3 runs from the conserved cysteine through the conserved F or W. A D gene is named only where the DNA matches it firmly. The listing skips clone size in some rows; elsewhere it reads once, few, many or a size class.

d_gene,v_gene,j_gene,abundance,CDR3aa,CDR3nt
TRBD1,TRBV11-2,TRBJ1-6,-,CASSLAASTGMGKPLHF,TGTGCCAGCAGCTTAGCTGCCTCGACAGGGATGGGGAAACCCCTCCACTTT
-,TRBV19,TRBJ2-1,-,CASSIEAGRAAKNNEQFF,TGTGCCAGTAGTATAGAAGCCGGACGAGCGGCAAAAAACAATGAGCAGTTCTTC
-,TRBV6-5,TRBJ1-3,-,CASSYSPRSGNTIYF,TGTGCCAGCAGTTATAGTCCCCGATCCGGAAACACCATATATTTT
TRBD1,TRBV5-5,TRBJ1-1,-,CASSVSAPGQGNTEAFF,TGTGCCAGCAGCGTATCAGCACCGGGACAGGGGAACACTGAAGCTTTCTTT
-,TRBV3-1/TRBV3-2,TRBJ1-4,-,CASSQVIGVGGSNEKLFF,TGTGCCAGCAGCCAAGTGATCGGGGTCGGTGGGTCTAATGAAAAACTGTTTTTT
-,TRBV2,TRBJ1-5,-,CASSVGVNQPQHF,TGTGCCAGCAGTGTCGGGGTTAATCAGCCCCAGCATTTT
TRBD1,TRBV6-5,TRBJ1-5,-,CASIWTGVFGQPQHF,TGTGCCAGCATTTGGACAGGAGTTTTCGGTCAGCCCCAGCATTTT
TRBD2,TRBV19,TRBJ2-3,-,CASSIGAGVGTQYF,TGTGCCAGTAGTATAGGGGCGGGGGTAGGTACGCAGTATTTT
TRBD1,TRBV12-3/TRBV12-4,TRBJ1-1,-,CATRTGGFTEAFF,TGTGCCACAAGGACAGGGGGTTTTACTGAAGCTTTCTTT
-,TRBV14,TRBJ2-1,-,CASSRNRNEQFF,TGTGCCAGCAGCCGCAACAGGAATGAGCAGTTCTTC
-,TRBV30,TRBJ1-1,-,CAWSVSREFEAFF,TGTGCCTGGAGTGTAAGCAGGGAATTTGAAGCTTTCTTT
-,TRBV2,TRBJ1-2,few,CASSEERYGYTF,TGTGCCAGCAGTGAGGAGCGCTATGGCTACACCTTC
TRBD1,TRBV30,TRBJ2-3,-,CAWSKGGADTQYF,TGTGCCTGGAGTAAAGGGGGCGCAGATACGCAGTATTTT
TRBD2,TRBV7-8,TRBJ2-1,-,CASSSGGRNSYNEQFF,TGTGCCAGCAGCTCGGGGGGGCGGAATTCCTACAATGAGCAGTTCTTC
TRBD1,TRBV5-1,TRBJ2-4,-,CASSGSQTGNIQYF,TGCGCCAGCAGCGGCAGCCAGACAGGGAACATTCAGTACTTC
TRBD1,TRBV11-2,TRBJ1-4,-,CASSLGQVEKLFF,TGTGCCAGCAGCTTGGGACAGGTTGAAAAACTGTTTTTT
-,TRBV7-9,TRBJ1-2,-,CASSPSLGHRGRYGYTF,TGTGCCAGCAGCCCTAGCTTAGGTCACCGAGGCCGCTATGGCTACACCTTC
TRBD2,TRBV27,TRBJ2-1,once,CASSPRPSGAQDEQFF,TGTGCCAGCAGTCCCCGGCCTAGCGGGGCGCAGGATGAGCAGTTCTTC
-,TRBV19,TRBJ1-2,-,CASSMGGGIYGYTF,TGTGCCAGTAGTATGGGCGGGGGCATCTATGGCTACACCTTC
-,TRBV27,TRBJ1-6,-,CASSSGFSYNSPLHF,TGTGCCAGCAGTTCAGGGTTTTCCTATAATTCACCCCTCCACTTT
-,TRBV19,TRBJ1-4,once,CASSMGGSVGTEKLFF,TGTGCCAGTAGTATGGGAGGTAGCGTAGGTACCGAAAAACTGTTTTTT
-,TRBV7-8,TRBJ1-1,-,CASSPSRAEAFF,TGTGCCAGCAGCCCCTCCCGGGCTGAAGCTTTCTTT